One sample yielded the 25 T cell receptor beta chains listed below, sequenced in a study of shared clonotypes between healthy human individuals. The table came from immunoSEQ multiplex PCR; TCRdb's copy has only in-frame clones and leaves some out. The sample lists about 2.1 million clones; 85% to 95% were seen once. Naive CD8 cells comprised CD45RO-negative, CCR7-positively selected cells, excluding terminally differentiated effector memory CD45RA+ cells. The sample consisted of naive CD8+ T cells from PBMCs. The origin of the receptors is a man aged 18 to 29 in good health. Some clones in this sample may be carry-over from other donors' samples.

V usage is TRBV14 and J usage is TRBJ1-1; perhaps TRBD1 as D (5 bases). There are 13 residues in the CDR3. Trimming left V 2 bases short and J 7 bases short, with 11 bases between. Per the germline V gene, CDR1 is SGHDN and CDR2 is FVKESK. The CDR3 region is CASSQNRGGEAFF. CDR3 nucleotides: TGTGCCAGCAGCCAAAATCGGGGCGGTGAAGCTTTCTTT. Looking up the rest from reference TRBV14 and TRBJ1-1 gives the full variable domain: EAGVTQFPSHSVIEKGQTVTLRCDPISGHDNLYWYRRVMGKEIKFLLHFVKESKQDESGMPNNRFLAERTGGTYSTLKVQPAELEDSGVYFCASSQNRGGEAFFGQGTRLTVV.

The J gene is TRBJ2-1, the V gene TRBV11-2, with D tentatively TRBD1 (5 bases). The CDR3 is 13 residues long. Germline lookup yields CDR1 SGHAT and CDR2 FQNNGV. Trimming stripped 2 bases from V and 10 bases from J, with 12 bases between. The CDR3, as DNA: TGTGCCAGCAGCTTATCACTCCCAGGGGAGCAGTTCTTC. The encoded protein is CASSLSLPGEQFF.

This chain joins TRBV19 and TRBJ1-5; 7 bases align to TRBD1. Germline V gene lookup returns CDR1 LNHDA and CDR2 SQIVND (reference sequence). The length of the CDR3 is 15 residues. V trimming: 7 bases; J trimming: 4 bases; junction bases outside the gene matches: 10. The CDR3 region has the DNA TGTGCCAGTAACACACAGGGGTGGGCGAATCAGCCCCAGCATTTT. Translated: CASNTQGWANQPQHF.

J is TRBJ2-7 and V is TRBV25-1; D possibly corresponds to TRBD1 (6 bases). This CDR3 is built from 14 residues. V shed 1 base and J shed 3 bases, with 10 bases lying between them. Germline V lookup: CDR1 MGHDK, CDR2 SYGVNS. The CDR3 is CASSEFGRGYEQYF. The CDR3 region has the DNA TGTGCCAGCAGTGAATTTGGCAGGGGCTACGAGCAGTACTTC.

This clone has only one observation. The chain employs TRBV4-1 and TRBJ2-7, with D perhaps given as TRBD1 or TRBD2 (5 bases each). CDR3 length equals 14 residues. Looked up from germline, CDR1 is MGHRA and CDR2 is YSYEKL. With 4 bases removed from V and 3 bases from J, the gap between germline ends came to 13 bases. The CDR3 DNA is TGCGCCAGCAGCCCTCGAGGGACCAGCTACGAGCAGTACTTC. This codes for CASSPRGTSYEQYF.

The CDR3 region is CSVEGGRFSNYGYTF. In nucleotides, the CDR3 is TGCAGCGTTGAAGGAGGACGGTTCTCTAACTATGGCTACACCTTC. This chain joins TRBV29-1 and TRBJ1-2; D not certain. Per the germline V gene, CDR1 is SQVTM and CDR2 is ANQGSEA. The CDR3 consists of 15 residues. V dropped 1 base and J dropped 0 bases, with 12 bases sitting between them.

Concerning this clone itself: A much larger clone differs by one base, so this may be a read error. This chain uses TRBV5-4 with TRBJ1-1; D is perhaps TRBD1 (5 bases). V was trimmed by 2 bases and J by 3 bases, leaving 5 bases between them. The germline CDR1 and CDR2 sequences are SGHNT and YYREEE (reference sequence). The CDR3 is 12 residues long. CDR3 region: CASSFRDTEAFF. In DNA form, the CDR3 reads TGTGCCAGCAGCTTCAGGGACACTGAAGCTTTCTTT.

The chain employs TRBV13 and TRBJ1-1; D may be TRBD1 (5 bases). The CDR3 has 15 amino acids. V dropped 5 bases and J dropped 3 bases, with 16 bases sitting between them. Germline V gives CDR1 PRHDT, CDR2 FYEKMQ (reference sequence). CDR3 bases: TGTGCCAGCAGCAAGGTAGGGGCCAGGGACACTGAAGCTTTCTTT. It is translated as CASSKVGARDTEAFF. Using reference TRBV13 and TRBJ1-1 for the parts outside the CDR3, the full variable domain is AAGVIQSPRHLIKEKRETATLKCYPIPRHDTVYWYQQGPGQDPQFLISFYEKMQSDKGSIPDRFSAQQFSDYHSELNMSSLELGDSALYFCASSKVGARDTEAFFGQGTRLTVV.

This chain uses TRBV11-2 with TRBJ2-7; tentatively, D is TRBD1 or TRBD2 (5 bases each). The CDR3 length is 14 residues. CDR1 and CDR2 (germline): SGHAT, FQNNGV. V lost 4 bases, J lost 2 bases, and 12 bases lay in between. The CDR3 loop is CASSWPGQTYEQYF. The CDR3 bases are TGTGCCAGCAGCTGGCCGGGGCAGACCTACGAGCAGTACTTC. Complete variable domain (other parts from reference TRBV11-2 and TRBJ2-7): EAGVAQSPRYKIIEKRQSVAFWCNPISGHATLYWYQQILGQGPKLLIQFQNNGVVDDSQLPKDRFSAERLKGVDSTLKIQPAKLEDSAVYLCASSWPGQTYEQYFGPGTRLTVT.

The rearrangement joins TRBV25-1 to TRBJ2-1; possible D gene TRBD2, 6 bases. Germline V CDR1 and CDR2: MGHDK, SYGVNS. This CDR3 is built from 12 residues. V was cut by 10 bases and J by 4 bases, with 11 bases left in between. The CDR3 protein is CATVGGYNEQFF. The CDR3 nucleotides are TGTGCCACGGTGGGGGGTTACAATGAGCAGTTCTTC. Complete variable domain (other parts from reference TRBV25-1 and TRBJ2-1): EADIYQTPRYLVIGTGKKITLECSQTMGHDKMYWYQQDPGMELHLIHYSYGVNSTEKGDLSSESTVSRIRTEHFPLTLESARPSHTSQYLCATVGGYNEQFFGPGTRLTVL.

The chain uses TRBV27 and TRBJ2-2; D unresolved. V shed 1 base and J shed 4 bases, with 13 bases lying between them. The CDR3 extends over 16 amino acids. Germline values: CDR1 MNHEY, CDR2 SMNVEV (reference sequence). The CDR3 bases are TGTGCCAGCAGTTTATTAGGTTGGTCTGGCACCGGGGAGCTGTTTTTT. Residues: CASSLLGWSGTGELFF.

CDR3 amino acids: CASSLTGVNTEAFF. CDR3 coding DNA: TGTGCCAGCAGCTTGACAGGGGTGAACACTGAAGCTTTCTTT. The V and J genes are TRBV5-6 and TRBJ1-1; TRBD1 matches at 7 bases. Germline lookup yields CDR1 SGHDT and CDR2 YYEEEE. J was trimmed by 0 bases and V by 1 base; bases with no gene match: 0. The length of the CDR3 is 14 residues. Combining the CDR3 with reference TRBV5-6 and TRBJ1-1 gives the whole variable domain DAGVTQSPTHLIKTRGQQVTLRCSPKSGHDTVSWYQQALGQGPQFIFQYYEEEERQRGNFPDRFSGHQFPNYSSELNVNALLLGDSALYLCASSLTGVNTEAFFGQGTRLTVV.

Only one count was recorded for this clone. The rearrangement joins TRBV6-6 to TRBJ2-7; possible D gene TRBD1, 6 bases. V dropped 0 bases and J dropped 11 bases, with 20 bases sitting between them. Germline assignment: CDR1 MNHNY and CDR2 SVGAGI (reference sequence). The CDR3 spans 15 residues. The CDR3 region is CASSYSPRGDPRKYF. In nucleotides, the CDR3 is TGTGCCAGCAGTTACTCCCCCAGGGGAGACCCAAGGAAGTACTTC.

The chain joins TRBV29-1 to TRBJ2-7; weak D call: TRBD1 (6 bases). The CDR3 length is 12 residues. Germline assignment: CDR1 SQVTM and CDR2 ANQGSEA. V was pared by 6 bases and J by 4 bases, with 13 bases between. The CDR3 loop reads CSVAGTKYEQYF. The CDR3 DNA reads TGCAGCGTGGCCGGGACAAAATACGAGCAGTACTTC.

A single count supports this clone. V gene TRBV9 combines with J gene TRBJ2-5; either TRBD1 or TRBD2 may supply D (5 bases each). The V gene lost 7 bases and the J gene lost 5 bases, with 12 bases spanning the gap. CDR1 and CDR2 (germline): SGDLS, YYNGEE. The length of the CDR3 is 12 residues. CDR3 sequence (DNA): TGTGCCAGCGGGACGGGTCCCGAGACCCAGTACTTC. It is translated as CASGTGPETQYF.

V is TRBV29-1 and J is TRBJ1-1; D is unclear. CDR1 SQVTM and CDR2 ANQGSEA come from the germline V gene. V was shortened by 6 bases and J by 4 bases, with 18 bases between the two germline ends. This CDR3 region has 14 residues. This CDR3 reads CSVPVYSGSTEAFF. The DNA of the CDR3 is TGCAGCGTCCCCGTCTATTCGGGGAGCACTGAAGCTTTCTTT. Full variable domain (remainder filled in from reference TRBV29-1 and TRBJ1-1): SAVISQKPSRDICQRGTSLTIQCQVDSQVTMMFWYRQQPGQSLTLIATANQGSEATYESGFVIDKFPISRPNLTFSTLTVSNMSPEDSSIYLCSVPVYSGSTEAFFGQGTRLTVV.

The genes are TRBV9 and TRBJ1-2; 9 nucleotides agree with TRBD1. The CDR3 has 14 residues. Germline CDR1 is SGDLS and CDR2 is YYNGEE. V gave up 4 bases and J gave up 8 bases; unmatched junction bases: 9. In nucleotides, the CDR3 is TGTGCCAGCAGCCCGTGGGACAGGGAAATCGGCTACACCTTC. Translating it yields CASSPWDREIGYTF.

V and J are TRBV4-1 and TRBJ2-7; either TRBD1 or TRBD2 may fit D (5 bases each). Trimming stripped 1 base from V and 1 base from J, with 11 bases between. Germline loops: CDR1 MGHRA, CDR2 YSYEKL. The CDR3 has 15 residues. In DNA, the CDR3 is TGCGCCAGCAGCCAAGCTCCGGGACCGTCCTACGAGCAGTACTTC. This translates into CASSQAPGPSYEQYF.

This chain uses TRBV7-9 with TRBJ2-7; TRBD2 agrees at 11 bases. Germline V gives CDR1 SEHNR, CDR2 FQNEAQ (reference sequence). The CDR3 loop spans 16 amino acids. The V gene end was trimmed by 4 bases and the J gene end by 5 bases; junction bases not matched to a gene: 10. This CDR3 is CASSSSSGRAWNEQYF. The CDR3 nucleotides read TGTGCCAGCAGCTCGAGTAGCGGGAGGGCCTGGAACGAGCAGTACTTC.

This chain connects TRBV5-1 to TRBJ2-7, with D tentatively TRBD2 (6 bases). The ends were cut back, 4 bases at V and 6 bases at J, with 17 bases in the middle. Per the germline V gene, CDR1 is SGHRS and CDR2 is YFSETQ. The CDR3 length is 14 residues. The CDR3 sequence: CASSPWRDGGEQYF. The CDR3 DNA is TGCGCCAGCAGCCCCTGGCGGGACGGAGGCGAGCAGTACTTC.

This clone is a singleton in its sample. This chain links TRBV11-2 with TRBJ2-1; 7 bases align to TRBD1. The CDR3 length is 17 residues. Trimming at V came to 3 bases and at J to 3 bases, leaving 11 bases not matched to a gene. Germline values: CDR1 SGHAT, CDR2 FQNNGV. For the CDR3, the DNA is TGTGCCAGCAGCTTTTTCGTCCCGGGACAGAGCTACAATGAGCAGTTCTTC. As protein: CASSFFVPGQSYNEQFF.

The gene calls are TRBV6-1 and TRBJ1-1; D might be TRBD1 (6 bases). CDR3 length equals 16 residues. Germline V gives CDR1 MNHNS, CDR2 SASEGT. The germline V and J ends were trimmed by 1 base and 3 bases, with 15 bases remaining between them. Here the CDR3 DNA reads TGTGCCAGCAGTGAAGGGGGGGGCTGGGTGGACACTGAAGCTTTCTTT. Translation gives CASSEGGGWVDTEAFF.

This clone turned up a few times. The chain links TRBV7-2 to TRBJ2-7, with TRBD2 identical over 10 bases. The CDR3 spans 14 residues. V gave up 4 bases and J gave up 2 bases; unmatched junction bases: 2. The germline V gene has CDR1 SGHTA and CDR2 FQGNSA. The CDR3 here is CASSYGLAAYEQYF. DNA of the CDR3: TGTGCCAGCAGCTACGGACTAGCGGCCTACGAGCAGTACTTC.

The chain couples TRBV15 to TRBJ2-2, with D uncertain. Germline assignment: CDR1 LNHNV and CDR2 YYDKDF (reference sequence). The CDR3 is 14 residues long. V was clipped by 6 bases and J by 0 bases, with 8 bases between them. The CDR3 DNA follows: TGTGCCACCAGTTGGGCTGCGAACACCGGGGAGCTGTTTTTT. As protein: CATSWAANTGELFF.

J is TRBJ2-5 and V is TRBV28, with TRBD2 as a possible D gene (6 bases). This CDR3 has 17 amino acids. CDR1 is MDHEN and CDR2 is SYDVKM in the germline V gene. V gave up 3 bases and J gave up 0 bases, with 17 bases separating them. The CDR3 region is CASSFGRGTRYQETQYF. The DNA of the CDR3 is TGTGCCAGCAGTTTCGGGCGGGGAACGAGATACCAAGAGACCCAGTACTTC.